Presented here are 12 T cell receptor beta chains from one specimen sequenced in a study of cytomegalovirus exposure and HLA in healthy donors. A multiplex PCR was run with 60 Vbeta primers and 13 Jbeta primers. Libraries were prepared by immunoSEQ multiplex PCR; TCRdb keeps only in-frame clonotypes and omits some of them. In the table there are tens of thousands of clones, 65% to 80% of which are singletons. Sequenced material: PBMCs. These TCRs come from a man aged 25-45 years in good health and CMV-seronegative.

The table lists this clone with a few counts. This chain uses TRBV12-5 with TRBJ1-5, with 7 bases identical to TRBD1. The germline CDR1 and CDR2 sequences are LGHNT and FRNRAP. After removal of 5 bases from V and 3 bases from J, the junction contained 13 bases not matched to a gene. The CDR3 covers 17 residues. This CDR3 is CASGQSGDSYLNQPQHF. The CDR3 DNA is TGTGCTAGTGGTCAATCTGGGGACAGTTATCTCAATCAGCCCCAGCATTTT.

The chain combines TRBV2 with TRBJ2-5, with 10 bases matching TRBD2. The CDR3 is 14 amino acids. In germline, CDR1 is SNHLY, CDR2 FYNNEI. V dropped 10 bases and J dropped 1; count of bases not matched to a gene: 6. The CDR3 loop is CAIALAGAQETQYF. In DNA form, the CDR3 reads TGTGCCATTGCGCTAGCGGGGGCCCAAGAGACCCAGTACTTC.

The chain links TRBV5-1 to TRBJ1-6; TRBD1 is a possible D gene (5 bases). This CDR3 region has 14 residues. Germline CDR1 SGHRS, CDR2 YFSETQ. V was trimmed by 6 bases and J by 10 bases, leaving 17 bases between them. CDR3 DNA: TGCGCCAGCACCATGGCGGGGCTTAACTCACCCCTCCACTTT. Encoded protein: CASTMAGLNSPLHF.

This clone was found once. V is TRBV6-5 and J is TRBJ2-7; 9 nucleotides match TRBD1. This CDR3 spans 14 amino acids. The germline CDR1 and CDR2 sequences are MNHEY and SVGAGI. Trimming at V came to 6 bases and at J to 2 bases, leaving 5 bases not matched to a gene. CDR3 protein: CASSRTGGAYEQYF. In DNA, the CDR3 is TGTGCCAGCAGCCGAACAGGGGGCGCCTACGAGCAGTACTTC.

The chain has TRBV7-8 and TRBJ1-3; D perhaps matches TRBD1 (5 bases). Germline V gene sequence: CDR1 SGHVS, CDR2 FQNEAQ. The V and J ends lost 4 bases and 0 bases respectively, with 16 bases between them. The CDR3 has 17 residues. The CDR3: CASSYGARSISGNTIYF. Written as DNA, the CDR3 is TGTGCCAGCAGCTATGGGGCACGGTCAATCTCTGGAAACACCATATATTTT.

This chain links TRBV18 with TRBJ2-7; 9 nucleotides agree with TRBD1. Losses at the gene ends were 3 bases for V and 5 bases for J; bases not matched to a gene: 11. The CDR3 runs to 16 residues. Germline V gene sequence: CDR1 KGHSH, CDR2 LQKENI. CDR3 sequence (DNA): TGTGCCAGCTCACCGCTACCCGGGACAGGGTTCGACGAGCAGTACTTC. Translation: CASSPLPGTGFDEQYF.

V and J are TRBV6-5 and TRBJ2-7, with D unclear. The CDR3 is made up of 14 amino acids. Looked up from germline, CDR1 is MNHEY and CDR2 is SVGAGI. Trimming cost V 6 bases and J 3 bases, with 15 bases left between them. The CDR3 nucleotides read TGTGCCAGCAGCGCTACTAAGCCTTACTACGAGCAGTACTTC. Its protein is CASSATKPYYEQYF.

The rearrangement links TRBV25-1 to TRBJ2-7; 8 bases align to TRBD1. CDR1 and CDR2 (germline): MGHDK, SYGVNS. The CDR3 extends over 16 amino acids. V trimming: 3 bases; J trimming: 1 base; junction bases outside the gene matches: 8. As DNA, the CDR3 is TGTGCCAGCAGTGACAAAGGGGACAGGTGGTCCTACGAGCAGTACTTC. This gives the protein CASSDKGDRWSYEQYF.

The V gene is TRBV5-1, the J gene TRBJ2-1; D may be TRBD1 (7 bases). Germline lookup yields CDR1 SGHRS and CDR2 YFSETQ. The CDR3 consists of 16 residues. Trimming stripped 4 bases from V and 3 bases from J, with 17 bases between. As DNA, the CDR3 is TGCGCCAGCAGCCCCATCGGAGGGACAGTCTACAATGAGCAGTTCTTC. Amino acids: CASSPIGGTVYNEQFF.

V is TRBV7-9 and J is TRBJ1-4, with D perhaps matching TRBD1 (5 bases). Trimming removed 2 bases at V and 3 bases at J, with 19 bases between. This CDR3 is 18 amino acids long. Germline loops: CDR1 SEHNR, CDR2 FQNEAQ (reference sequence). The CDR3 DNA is TGTGCCAGCAGCTTATTTGGCCAACCAGGGTTGGCTAATGAAAAACTGTTTTTT. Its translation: CASSLFGQPGLANEKLFF.

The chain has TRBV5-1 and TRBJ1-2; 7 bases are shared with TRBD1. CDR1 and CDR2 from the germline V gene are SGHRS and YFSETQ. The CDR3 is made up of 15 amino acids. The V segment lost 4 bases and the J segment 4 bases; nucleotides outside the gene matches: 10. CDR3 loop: CASSLDTGAGYGYTF. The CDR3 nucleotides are TGCGCCAGCAGCCTAGACACAGGGGCCGGCTATGGCTACACCTTC.

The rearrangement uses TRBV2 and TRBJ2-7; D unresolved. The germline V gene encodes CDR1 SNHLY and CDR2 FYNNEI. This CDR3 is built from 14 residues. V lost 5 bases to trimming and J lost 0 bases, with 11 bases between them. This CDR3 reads CASSFRQNSYEQYF. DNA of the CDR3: TGTGCCAGCAGTTTCCGACAAAACTCCTACGAGCAGTACTTC.